This TCR beta chain derives from a study of shared T cell receptors in the human thymus. Clones were sequenced by immunoSEQ multiplex PCR, and TCRdb holds only the in-frame ones, with some missing. Of some 700,000 clones in the sample, approximately 85% were seen once. This CDR3 contains 14 residues. CDR1 and CDR2 from the germline V gene are SGHRS and YFSETQ. Points on this clone: A read error may account for a junction end that differs from germline.

These data also featured in a second study, about human thymus T cells.

Sequences were obtained from thymocytes. This clonotype was obtained from a girl under three years old with a congenital heart defect. V and J are TRBV5-1 and TRBJ1-5; D is undetermined. In nucleotides, the CDR3 is TGCGCCAGCAGCTTGGGCGGTAGCGATCAGCCCCAGCATTTT. It specifies CASSLGGSDQPQHF.